The 20 T cell receptor beta chains below were found in one sample sequenced in a study of OX40 agonist ivuxolimab in advanced cancers. Profiled with immunoSEQ multiplex PCR; TCRdb holds only in-frame clones, not every one. This table holds roughly 92,000 clones, 87% found once. The sequencing here drew on CD4+ or CD8+ T cells sorted from blood, taken in a trial of the OX40 agonist ivuxolimab. Source of these receptors: an adult with an advanced solid tumor such as melanoma, head and neck, liver or kidney cancer.

This clone was found once. This same CDR3 is encoded by further DNA sequences in the sample. The chain has TRBV18 and TRBJ2-7; TRBD1 or TRBD2 may be the D gene (6 bases each). CDR1 KGHSH and CDR2 LQKENI come from the germline V gene. Trimming removed 3 bases from V and 2 bases from J, with 11 bases in between. CDR3 size: 14 residues. The chain's CDR3 is CASSPRRGPYEQYF. Here the CDR3 DNA reads TGTGCCAGCTCACCCCGACGGGGGCCCTACGAGCAGTACTTC.

The V and J genes are TRBV7-8 and TRBJ1-1; TRBD1 matches 7 bases. CDR3 length: 13 residues. V shed 8 bases, J shed 2 bases, and the junction held 5 bases outside the gene matches. Per the germline V gene, CDR1 is SGHVS and CDR2 is FQNEAQ. CDR3 residues: CASSRQGNTEAFF. For the CDR3, the DNA is TGTGCCAGCTCCCGACAGGGAAACACTGAAGCTTTCTTT.

This clone was detected once. The chain combines TRBV7-9 with TRBJ1-2, with 11 nucleotides matching TRBD1. This CDR3 comprises 14 residues. Unmatched junction bases numbered 5, after V lost 3 bases and J lost 8 bases. Germline CDR1 and CDR2: SEHNR and FQNEAQ (reference sequence). The CDR3 region has the DNA TGTGCCAGCAGCTTCCCGGGACAGGGGGTCGGCTACACCTTC. This gives the protein CASSFPGQGVGYTF.

The V gene is TRBV18, the J gene TRBJ2-5, with a tentative D call TRBD1 (6 bases). Germline V CDR1 and CDR2: KGHSH, LQKENI. Trimming pared 2 bases from V and 1 base from J, leaving 8 bases between. The CDR3 is 14 amino acids. The CDR3 DNA is TGTGCCAGCTCACCAGGGACACCCCAAGAGACCCAGTACTTC. As protein: CASSPGTPQETQYF.

V gene TRBV27 combines with J gene TRBJ1-2; unclear D gene. Per the germline V gene, CDR1 is MNHEY and CDR2 is SMNVEV (reference sequence). The germline V and J ends were trimmed by 2 bases and 6 bases, with 19 bases remaining between them. This CDR3 region has 16 residues. This CDR3 reads CASSLPLDPKLDGYTF. CDR3 coding DNA: TGTGCCAGCAGTTTACCCCTGGACCCCAAGCTGGATGGCTACACCTTC.

This chain uses TRBV27 with TRBJ2-3; 10 bases agree with TRBD2. This CDR3 comprises 15 residues. In germline, CDR1 is MNHEY, CDR2 SMNVEV (reference sequence). V lost 4 bases, J lost 2 bases, and 3 bases stayed unmatched. The CDR3 spells CASSSLAGATDTQYF. CDR3 DNA: TGTGCCAGCAGTTCTCTAGCGGGGGCCACAGATACGCAGTATTTT.

V gene TRBV7-8 combines with J gene TRBJ1-4; perhaps TRBD1 as D (6 bases). V was pared by 5 bases and J by 8 bases, with 21 bases between. The CDR3 is 16 amino acids. Per the germline V gene, CDR1 is SGHVS and CDR2 is FQNEAQ. For the CDR3, the DNA is TGTGCCAGCAGCGCCCCGACAGGCTTAAACTTAGAAAAACTGTTTTTT. It specifies CASSAPTGLNLEKLFF. Full variable domain (missing parts from reference TRBV7-8 and TRBJ1-4): GAGVSQSPRYKVAKRGQDVALRCDPISGHVSLFWYQQALGQGPEFLTYFQNEAQLDKSGLPSDRFFAERPEGSVSTLKIQRTQQEDSAVYLCASSAPTGLNLEKLFFGSGTQLSVL.

The J gene is TRBJ2-3, the V gene TRBV7-9; D uncertain. The V end was cut by 5 bases, the J end by 0 bases, with 21 bases between. Looked up from germline, CDR1 is SEHNR and CDR2 is FQNEAQ (reference sequence). The CDR3 sequence is 18 residues long. The CDR3: CASSPKEAGQFSTDTQYF. The DNA of the CDR3 is TGTGCCAGCAGCCCGAAAGAGGCTGGCCAATTTAGCACAGATACGCAGTATTTT.

V is TRBV6-9 and J is TRBJ1-5, with D possibly TRBD1 on 5 matching bases. CDR1 and CDR2 (germline): MNHGY, SVAAGI. The V end lost 6 bases, the J end lost 5 bases, and 8 bases lay between the germline ends. The CDR3 contains 12 residues. CDR3 amino acids: CASSRGDQPQHF. The CDR3 DNA sequence: TGTGCCAGCAGCCGGGGGGATCAGCCCCAGCATTTT.

This sequence joins TRBV28 and TRBJ1-3, with unresolved D. V lost 6 bases to trimming and J lost 0 bases, with 12 bases between them. Germline CDR1 MDHEN, CDR2 SYDVKM. The CDR3 runs to 15 residues. Here the CDR3 reads CASSLRPASGNTIYF. CDR3 in DNA: TGTGCCAGCAGCCTGAGACCTGCCTCTGGAAACACCATATATTTT.

This chain links TRBV9 with TRBJ2-1; D remains unclear. The CDR3 consists of 12 residues. Germline V gene sequence: CDR1 SGDLS, CDR2 YYNGEE. Trimming took off 4 bases at V and 6 bases at J, with 8 bases between the two ends. The CDR3 DNA sequence: TGTGCCAGCAGCACCCAGACCAATGAGCAGTTCTTC. It is translated as CASSTQTNEQFF.

This CDR3 reads CASTFTSGGPDTQYF. DNA of the CDR3: TGTGCCAGCACCTTCACTAGCGGGGGGCCGGATACGCAGTATTTT. J is TRBJ2-3 and V is TRBV6-1; 12 positions agree with TRBD2. CDR1 is MNHNS, CDR2 SASEGT, per germline. After removal of 7 bases from V and 6 bases from J, the junction contained 8 bases not matched to a gene. This CDR3 is 15 amino acids long.

V usage is TRBV5-6 and J usage is TRBJ2-2; 9 bases agree with TRBD2. J gave up 8 bases and V 0 bases, and 8 bases lay outside the gene matches. From germline, CDR1 is SGHDT and CDR2 YYEEEE. The CDR3 spans 16 residues. This chain's CDR3 is CASSLDSGSTMGELFF. The CDR3 nucleotides read TGTGCCAGCAGCTTGGATAGCGGGAGCACGATGGGGGAGCTGTTTTTT.

This chain joins TRBV7-8 and TRBJ2-5, with D hard to call. Per the germline V gene, CDR1 is SGHVS and CDR2 is FQNEAQ. The V gene lost 3 bases and the J gene lost 9 bases, with 14 bases spanning the gap. The CDR3 covers 13 residues. In DNA, the CDR3 is TGTGCCAGCAGCTTGGAGCGTACGTCCCCCCAGTACTTC. It encodes CASSLERTSPQYF.

The chain couples TRBV30 to TRBJ1-2; TRBD1 is a possible D gene (6 bases). Trimming removed 4 bases from V and 4 bases from J, with 10 bases in between. This CDR3 comprises 12 residues. CDR1 is GTSNPN and CDR2 is SVGIG in the germline V gene (reference sequence). The CDR3 here is CAWTTGVYGYTF. CDR3 bases: TGTGCCTGGACGACAGGTGTCTATGGCTACACCTTC.

The rearrangement links TRBV7-3 to TRBJ2-5; a weak D match, TRBD2 (6 bases). From germline, CDR1 is SGHTA and CDR2 FQGTGA. V was trimmed by 4 bases and J by 5 bases, leaving 11 bases between them. The CDR3 covers 13 residues. The CDR3 region is CASSSGLQETQYF. The CDR3 region has the DNA TGTGCCAGCAGCTCGGGACTCCAGGAGACCCAGTACTTC. The full variable domain, completed using reference TRBV7-3 and TRBJ2-5, is GAGVSQTPSNKVTEKGKYVELRCDPISGHTALYWYRQSLGQGPEFLIYFQGTGAADDSGLPNDRFFAVRPEGSVSTLKIQRTERGDSAVYLCASSSGLQETQYFGPGTRLLVL.

This clone has a handful of counts. This chain joins TRBV7-8 and TRBJ2-6; 8 bases line up with TRBD1. The CDR3 length is 15 residues. Germline values: CDR1 SGHVS, CDR2 FQNEAQ. The V gene end was trimmed by 5 bases and the J gene end by 5 bases; junction bases not matched to a gene: 5. This CDR3 reads CASSQGAGRANVLTF. CDR3 sequence (DNA): TGTGCCAGCAGCCAGGGGGCGGGAAGGGCCAACGTCCTGACTTTC.

The chain carries TRBV7-8 and TRBJ2-3; D uncertain. The ends were cut back, 5 bases at V and 4 bases at J, with 13 bases in the middle. This CDR3 is built from 14 residues. Germline CDR1 SGHVS, CDR2 FQNEAQ. In DNA, the CDR3 is TGTGCCAGCAGCAGCCGTATCTTTGCAGATACGCAGTATTTT. Its protein is CASSSRIFADTQYF.

The chain couples TRBV18 to TRBJ1-1, with TRBD1 identical over 7 bases. The CDR3 loop spans 14 amino acids. Trimming took 2 bases from V and 6 from J; bases not matched to a gene: 6. Germline CDR1 is KGHSH and CDR2 is LQKENI. CDR3 loop: CASSPTRRGAEAFF. CDR3 sequence (DNA): TGTGCCAGCTCACCAACCCGCAGGGGGGCTGAAGCTTTCTTT. Full variable domain (missing parts from reference TRBV18 and TRBJ1-1): NAGVMQNPRHLVRRRGQEARLRCSPMKGHSHVYWYRQLPEEGLKFMVYLQKENIIDESGMPKERFSAEFPKEGPSILRIQQVVRGDSAAYFCASSPTRRGAEAFFGQGTRLTVV.

This clone was seen a handful of times. V usage is TRBV30 and J usage is TRBJ1-1; D is possibly TRBD1 (5 bases). CDR1 GTSNPN and CDR2 SVGIG come from the germline V gene (reference sequence). The CDR3 totals 14 residues. V was trimmed by 2 bases and J by 8 bases, leaving 18 bases between them. CDR3 residues: CAWSKGDQGREAFF. CDR3 nucleotides: TGTGCCTGGAGTAAAGGGGACCAAGGCAGGGAAGCTTTCTTT.